What follows describes a single T cell receptor beta chain. As yet, its antigen is unknown. This sample stems from a study of beta chain features in type 1 diabetes. Overall study findings and caveats: Type 1 diabetes patients showed a moderate but significant shortening of TCRB CDR3s in all four CD4+ subsets. Whether TCRB rearrangement is influenced by HLA type went unresolved here.

Of the isolated RNA, all was reverse transcribed, and so the sequenced material was expressed TCRB transcripts. Sequencing used immunoSEQ multiplex PCR; TCRdb keeps in-frame clones, though not all of them. The table shows hundreds of thousands of clones, with about 14% occurring only once. A heparinised blood draw that averaged about 120 mL was obtained once from each donor. J gave up 10 bases and V 4 bases, and 13 bases lay outside the gene matches. This CDR3 contains 15 residues. CDR1 and CDR2 (germline): MDHEN, SYDVKM. The origin of this receptor is a man aged 18 to 29 with type 1 diabetes. The chain joins TRBV28 to TRBJ1-2; 9 bases are shared with TRBD1. The sequenced sample consisted of naive CD4+ T cells from blood. DNA for the CDR3: TGTGCCAGCAGTTGGGGGACAGGGCAAGGGCTCGACTACACCTTC. The encoded protein is CASSWGTGQGLDYTF.